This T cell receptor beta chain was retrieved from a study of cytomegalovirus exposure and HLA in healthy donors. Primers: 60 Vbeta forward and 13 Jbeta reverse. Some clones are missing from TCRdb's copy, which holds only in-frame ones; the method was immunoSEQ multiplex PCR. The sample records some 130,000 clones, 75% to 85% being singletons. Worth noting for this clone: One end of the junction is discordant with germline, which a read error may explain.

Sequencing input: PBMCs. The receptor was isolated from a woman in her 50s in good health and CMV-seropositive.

In DNA form, the CDR3 reads TGTGCCAGCAGTTTTAGGGGCTCTGGGGCCAACGGCCTGACTTTC. Residues: CASSFRGSGANGLTF. V is TRBV27 and J is TRBJ2-6; the D gene is possibly TRBD1 (5 bases). The CDR3 has 15 amino acids. Germline CDR1 is MNHEY and CDR2 is SMNVEV (reference sequence).